These T cell receptor beta chains were read from a single sample in a study of radiotherapy plus CTLA-4 blockade in lung cancer. Profiling relied on immunoSEQ multiplex PCR, and the TCRdb table lists in-frame clones only, not all of them. The sample contains over 70,000 clones, approximately 83% of which appear only once. This sample comprised peripheral blood, obtained from a patient treated with radiotherapy plus ipilimumab. The receptors here all came from a human donor with non-small cell lung cancer who had a partial response to radiotherapy plus ipilimumab. The CDR3 runs from the conserved cysteine through the conserved F or W. Fields, in order: CDR3 protein, CDR3 DNA, J gene, V gene, clone size, D gene. The D gene is left open where the match is weak. Size tells how often a clone was seen (once, few, many) or the class of an expanded clone, and some rows leave it out.

CDR3: CSAWTGGVIGYTF; DNA: TGCAGCGCCTGGACAGGGGGCGTTATTGGCTACACCTTC; J: TRBJ1-2; V: TRBV29-1; size: -; D: TRBD1
CDR3: CASMEGGLAGELFF; DNA: TGTGCCAGCATGGAAGGGGGCTTGGCCGGGGAGCTGTTTTTT; J: TRBJ2-2; V: TRBV6-1; size: -; D: TRBD1
CDR3: CASSLREGLPRGDNEQFF; DNA: TGTGCCAGCAGCTTGCGGGAGGGACTTCCGAGGGGCGACAATGAGCAGTTCTTC; J: TRBJ2-1; V: TRBV5-4; size: -; D: TRBD2
CDR3: CASSSSSGSYSGNTIYF; DNA: TGTGCCAGCTCATCATCGAGCGGTTCCTACTCTGGAAACACCATATATTTT; J: TRBJ1-3; V: TRBV18; size: -; D: -
CDR3: CASSQDPGTEAFF; DNA: TGTGCCAGCAGCCAAGATCCGGGGACTGAAGCTTTCTTT; J: TRBJ1-1; V: TRBV4-1; size: -; D: -
CDR3: CASSLAQNTGELFF; DNA: TGTGCCAGCAGCTTGGCCCAGAACACCGGGGAGCTGTTTTTT; J: TRBJ2-2; V: TRBV5-4; size: -; D: -
CDR3: CASSQGREYTGELFF; DNA: TGCGCCAGCAGCCAAGGGAGGGAATACACCGGGGAGCTGTTTTTT; J: TRBJ2-2; V: TRBV4-1; size: -; D: -
CDR3: CASSDLTAEAFF; DNA: TGTGCCAGCAGTGATCTAACAGCTGAAGCTTTCTTT; J: TRBJ1-1; V: TRBV25-1; size: -; D: -
CDR3: CASIRTGGAGTEAFF; DNA: TGTGCCAGCATCCGAACAGGGGGCGCGGGGACTGAAGCTTTCTTT; J: TRBJ1-1; V: TRBV6-1; size: -; D: TRBD1
CDR3: CASSPIGTENTEAFF; DNA: TGTGCCAGCAGCCCGATCGGGACAGAGAACACTGAAGCTTTCTTT; J: TRBJ1-1; V: TRBV4-2; size: -; D: TRBD1
CDR3: CASSLGTGGTNYGYTF; DNA: TGTGCCAGCAGTTTAGGGACAGGGGGCACTAACTATGGCTACACCTTC; J: TRBJ1-2; V: TRBV28; size: -; D: TRBD1
CDR3: CASKNRENYGYTF; DNA: TGTGCCAGCAAGAACAGGGAAAACTATGGCTACACCTTC; J: TRBJ1-2; V: TRBV6-5; size: -; D: -
CDR3: CASSVANNSPLHF; DNA: TGTGCCAGCAGCGTAGCTAATAATTCACCCCTCCACTTT; J: TRBJ1-6; V: TRBV9; size: once; D: -
CDR3: CASSTGQYNEQFF; DNA: TGTGCCAGCAGCACGGGACAGTACAATGAGCAGTTCTTC; J: TRBJ2-1; V: TRBV11-3; size: -; D: TRBD1
CDR3: CASSTDRYEQYF; DNA: TGTGCCAGCAGTACGGACAGGTACGAGCAGTACTTC; J: TRBJ2-7; V: TRBV6-5; size: -; D: TRBD1
CDR3: CASSLDVEDRGGIEKLFF; DNA: TGTGCCAGCAGCTTGGACGTCGAAGACAGGGGAGGAATTGAAAAACTGTTTTTT; J: TRBJ1-4; V: TRBV5-4; size: -; D: TRBD1
CDR3: CASSRDGDMNTEAFF; DNA: TGTGCCAGCAGCCGCGATGGAGATATGAACACTGAAGCTTTCTTT; J: TRBJ1-1; V: TRBV7-3; size: -; D: -
CDR3: CASSRDRRGYTF; DNA: TGTGCCAGCAGCCGGGACAGGAGAGGCTACACCTTC; J: TRBJ1-2; V: TRBV27; size: few; D: TRBD1
CDR3: CASSYSTGGGGYTF; DNA: TGTGCCAGCAGTTACTCGACAGGGGGCGGTGGCTACACCTTC; J: TRBJ1-2; V: TRBV6-5; size: -; D: TRBD1
CDR3: CASSTLTGIGQPQHF; DNA: TGTGCCAGTAGTACCCTGACAGGGATAGGACAGCCCCAGCATTTT; J: TRBJ1-5; V: TRBV19; size: -; D: TRBD1
CDR3: CASSLEPSGRAVYEQYF; DNA: TGCGCCAGCAGCTTGGAGCCTAGCGGGAGAGCAGTCTACGAGCAGTACTTC; J: TRBJ2-7; V: TRBV5-1; size: -; D: TRBD2
CDR3: CASSSFGWGGGGLNTQYF; DNA: TGTGCCAGCAGCTCCTTTGGGTGGGGAGGTGGTGGCCTTAATACGCAGTATTTT; J: TRBJ2-3; V: TRBV7-9; size: -; D: -
CDR3: CASSTGLAFYEQYF; DNA: TGTGCCAGCAGCACGGGACTAGCGTTCTACGAGCAGTACTTC; J: TRBJ2-7; V: TRBV28; size: -; D: TRBD2
CDR3: CASSLENLSLEKLFF; DNA: TGCGCCAGCAGCTTGGAAAACTTGTCACTTGAAAAACTGTTTTTT; J: TRBJ1-4; V: TRBV5-1; size: -; D: -
CDR3: CASSLDRGHPEKLFF; DNA: TGTGCCAGCAGTTTGGACAGGGGGCATCCTGAAAAACTGTTTTTT; J: TRBJ1-4; V: TRBV28; size: -; D: TRBD1
CDR3: CASSQLGSSYEQYF; DNA: TGCGCCAGCAGCCAACTCGGGTCCTCCTACGAGCAGTACTTC; J: TRBJ2-7; V: TRBV4-1; size: -; D: -
CDR3: CASSQGGGDAYGYTF; DNA: TGTGCCAGCAGCCAAGGAGGGGGGGACGCCTATGGCTACACCTTC; J: TRBJ1-2; V: TRBV4-2; size: -; D: -
CDR3: CSVEVQGDGYGYTF; DNA: TGCAGCGTTGAAGTCCAGGGTGATGGCTATGGCTACACCTTC; J: TRBJ1-2; V: TRBV29-1; size: -; D: -
CDR3: CASSIHRGGQYF; DNA: TGTGCCAGCAGTATACACAGGGGTGGGCAGTACTTC; J: TRBJ2-7; V: TRBV6-1; size: -; D: TRBD1
CDR3: CASSHRDRVVTGELFF; DNA: TGTGCCAGCAGTCACCGGGACAGGGTTGTAACCGGGGAGCTGTTTTTT; J: TRBJ2-2; V: TRBV27; size: -; D: TRBD1
CDR3: CASSQLGRDTDTQYF; DNA: TGTGCCAGCAGCCAACTCGGCCGGGACACAGATACGCAGTATTTT; J: TRBJ2-3; V: TRBV4-2; size: -; D: -
CDR3: CASRQLAGGYNEQFF; DNA: TGTGCCAGCAGACAATTAGCGGGAGGCTACAATGAGCAGTTCTTC; J: TRBJ2-1; V: TRBV2; size: -; D: TRBD2
CDR3: CASRDSLSYNEQFF; DNA: TGTGCCAGCAGGGACAGCCTGTCTTACAATGAGCAGTTCTTC; J: TRBJ2-1; V: TRBV28; size: few; D: -
CDR3: CASSIAVRTGSFGANVLTF; DNA: TGTGCCAGTAGTATAGCTGTCAGGACAGGGTCCTTCGGGGCCAACGTCCTGACTTTC; J: TRBJ2-6; V: TRBV19; size: -; D: TRBD1
CDR3: CASRHRKGMNTEAFF; DNA: TGTGCCAGCAGACACAGGAAGGGGATGAACACTGAAGCTTTCTTT; J: TRBJ1-1; V: TRBV25-1; size: -; D: -
CDR3: CASSYSYRLMNTEAFF; DNA: TGTGCCAGCAGTTACTCGTACAGACTAATGAACACTGAAGCTTTCTTT; J: TRBJ1-1; V: TRBV6-5; size: once; D: -
CDR3: CASSVSIGGTGGTDTQYF; DNA: TGTGCCAGCAGCGTCTCCATTGGGGGGACAGGCGGCACAGATACGCAGTATTTT; J: TRBJ2-3; V: TRBV9; size: once; D: TRBD1
CDR3: CASSARTGNTEKLFF; DNA: TGTGCCAGCAGCGCGAGGACAGGGAACACTGAAAAACTGTTTTTT; J: TRBJ1-4; V: TRBV7-8; size: -; D: TRBD1
CDR3: CASSVAPQGNGYTF; DNA: TGTGCCAGCAGCGTAGCCCCACAGGGCAATGGCTACACCTTC; J: TRBJ1-2; V: TRBV9; size: -; D: -
CDR3: CAISVDRNYGYTF; DNA: TGTGCCATCAGCGTAGACAGGAACTATGGCTACACCTTC; J: TRBJ1-2; V: TRBV10-3; size: -; D: -
CDR3: CASREQGTGDGYTF; DNA: TGTGCCAGCAGGGAACAGGGGACTGGTGATGGCTACACCTTC; J: TRBJ1-2; V: TRBV6-6; size: once; D: TRBD1
CDR3: CASSSRAWGGSLGTDTQYF; DNA: TGCGCCAGCAGCTCGAGGGCTTGGGGCGGGAGTCTGGGCACAGATACGCAGTATTTT; J: TRBJ2-3; V: TRBV5-1; size: -; D: TRBD2
CDR3: CASSLRDNQGNTIYF; DNA: TGTGCCAGCAGCTTAAGGGACAACCAAGGAAACACCATATATTTT; J: TRBJ1-3; V: TRBV11-1; size: -; D: -
CDR3: CATTNGGRPYNEQFF; DNA: TGTGCCACCACCAACGGCGGGAGACCCTACAATGAGCAGTTCTTC; J: TRBJ2-1; V: TRBV15; size: -; D: TRBD2